This paragraph covers one T cell receptor (beta chain) sequence. What it binds is not known. The data originate from a study of T cell responses to AZD1222 COVID-19 vaccine. Whole-study results and caveats: There were vaccine-associated CD4 TCRs across spike, dominant at 160-218 and 743-854. Reportedly, nearly half the spike-specific TCRs target unmutated variant regions. Spike-specific TCR breadth and depth rose after two AZD1222 doses.

Libraries were prepared by immunoSEQ multiplex PCR; TCRdb keeps only in-frame clonotypes and omits some of them. The sample has some 130,000 clones, 75% to 90% seen once. V lost 3 bases, J lost 5 bases, and 12 bases stayed unmatched. The CDR3 runs to 16 residues. Germline V gene sequence: CDR1 ENHRY, CDR2 SYGVKD. Sequencing was performed on peripheral blood, taken 28 days after the second AZD1222 dose. This receptor was obtained from an adult who received the AZD1222 COVID-19 vaccine. This chain connects TRBV10-3 to TRBJ2-7, with 8 positions matching TRBD2. CDR3: CAISELLTSAGNEQYF. CDR3 nucleotides: TGTGCCATCAGTGAACTACTGACTAGCGCTGGGAACGAGCAGTACTTC.